This T cell receptor (beta chain) was captured by sequencing in a study of blood T cell repertoires in COVID-19. Study-level information: Researchers got acute and convalescent COVID-19 samples from the United States, Italy and Spain.

About this clone: The same CDR3 arises from other DNA sequences in this sample as well.

The CDR3 contains 14 residues. J was trimmed by 1 base and V by 5 bases; bases with no gene match: 3. The germline CDR1 and CDR2 sequences are SGHTA and FQGTGA. The table came from immunoSEQ multiplex PCR; TCRdb's copy has only in-frame clones and leaves some out. The sample lists about 160,000 clones, roughly nine tenths seen once, with 4% in the top ten. The chain recombines TRBV7-3 with TRBJ1-1; TRBD1 matches 8 bases. This TCR derives from a woman aged 40-49 years who had been exposed to COVID-19. Specimen: PBMCs or T cells enriched from blood (not recorded which). The CDR3 loop reads CASSPQGANTEAFF. The CDR3 bases are TGTGCCAGCAGCCCGCAGGGGGCGAACACTGAAGCTTTCTTT.